Listed below are T cell receptor beta chains from one sample, sequenced in a study of cytomegalovirus exposure and HLA in healthy donors. Clones were read by immunoSEQ multiplex PCR, and TCRdb kept only the in-frame ones, dropping some. The sample has around 200,000 clones; about four fifths are singletons. The sequencing input was PBMCs. These receptor sequences come from a woman aged 45-65 years in good health and CMV-seropositive. Each CDR3 is given with its conserved first and last residue. The D gene is left open where the match is weak. The size field is filled for only some rows; it gives once, few, many or a size class.

clone_size	v_call	cdr3_length	j_call	d_call	cdr3_aa	cdr3_nt
-	TRBV9	13	TRBJ1-2	-	CASSVAGRSGYTF	TGTGCCAGCAGCGTAGCCGGCAGGTCTGGCTACACCTTC
-	TRBV5-1	14	TRBJ2-1	-	CASSFDTEGREQFF	TGCGCCAGCAGCTTTGACACCGAGGGTCGTGAGCAGTTCTTC
-	TRBV7-7	15	TRBJ2-1	TRBD1	CASSLDRGLHNEQFF	TGTGCCAGCAGCTTAGACAGGGGGTTACACAATGAGCAGTTCTTC
once	TRBV29-1	17	TRBJ1-2	-	CSVEDLDSYVMDYGYTF	TGCAGCGTTGAAGACTTGGACAGTTATGTTATGGACTATGGCTACACCTTC
-	TRBV27	16	TRBJ1-4	TRBD1	CASSDRTGRTNEKLFF	TGTGCCAGCAGTGATAGGACAGGGCGGACTAATGAAAAACTGTTTTTT
-	TRBV6-1	13	TRBJ1-1	-	CASRARENTEAFF	TGTGCCAGCAGGGCTCGGGAGAACACTGAAGCTTTCTTT
-	TRBV9	15	TRBJ1-5	-	CASSVGESGNQPQHF	TGTGCCAGCAGCGTAGGGGAGAGCGGCAATCAGCCCCAGCATTTT
-	TRBV4-2	15	TRBJ1-2	-	CASSQVGGLSYGYTF	TGTGCCAGCAGCCAAGTGGGGGGTCTGAGCTATGGCTACACCTTC
-	TRBV7-2	16	TRBJ2-2	TRBD2	CASSFASGRNTGELFF	TGTGCCAGCAGCTTTGCTAGCGGGAGAAACACCGGGGAGCTGTTTTTT
-	TRBV30	13	TRBJ1-6	TRBD1	CAWTGQGKSPLHF	TGTGCCTGGACGGGACAGGGGAAGTCACCCCTCCACTTT
-	TRBV19	15	TRBJ2-7	-	CASSKGAGLSYEQYF	TGTGCCAGTAGTAAAGGCGCGGGCTTATCCTACGAGCAGTACTTC
once	TRBV5-1	14	TRBJ1-4	-	CASKDRTTNEKLFF	TGCGCCAGCAAAGACAGGACAACTAATGAAAAACTGTTTTTT
-	TRBV4-1	16	TRBJ1-6	-	CASSQLISGDNSPLHF	TGCGCCAGCAGCCAATTAATTTCGGGAGATAATTCACCCCTCCACTTT
-	TRBV6-5	13	TRBJ1-1	-	CASSSDRNTEAFF	TGTGCCAGCAGTTCAGACAGGAACACTGAAGCTTTCTTT
-	TRBV19	12	TRBJ1-2	-	CASSIGQSGYTF	TGTGCCAGTAGTATAGGCCAGTCGGGCTACACCTTC
-	TRBV11-2	19	TRBJ1-1	-	CASSPPYHRRNSIDSEAFF	TGTGCCAGCAGCCCCCCTTACCACAGAAGAAACTCAATAGATTCTGAAGCTTTCTTT
-	TRBV19	18	TRBJ1-6	TRBD1	CASSRSGGRSSYNSPLHF	TGTGCCAGTAGTAGGTCAGGGGGCCGGAGCTCCTATAATTCACCCCTCCACTTT
few	TRBV6-6	13	TRBJ1-1	TRBD1	CASSYTQGAEAFF	TGTGCCAGCAGTTACACGCAGGGGGCTGAAGCTTTCTTT
-	TRBV5-1	14	TRBJ2-7	TRBD2	CASSLGLASNEQYF	TGCGCCAGCAGCTTAGGACTAGCGTCTAACGAGCAGTACTTC
few	TRBV4-3	15	TRBJ1-1	TRBD1	CASSQRTGGDTEAFF	TGCGCCAGCAGCCAACGCACAGGGGGGGATACTGAAGCTTTCTTT
-	TRBV5-1	14	TRBJ2-7	-	CASSPSFAGSEQYF	TGCGCCAGCAGCCCATCCTTCGCGGGGAGCGAGCAGTACTTC
-	TRBV19	17	TRBJ2-1	TRBD2	CASTDPTSGDFYNEQFF	TGTGCCAGTACCGACCCAACTAGCGGGGACTTCTACAATGAGCAGTTCTTC
-	TRBV2	13	TRBJ2-7	-	CASSGQFAYEQYF	TGTGCCAGCAGTGGACAGTTCGCCTACGAGCAGTACTTC
-	TRBV5-1	14	TRBJ2-7	TRBD1	CASSLGDRVYEQYF	TGCGCCAGCAGCTTGGGGGACAGGGTCTACGAGCAGTACTTC
-	TRBV13	13	TRBJ2-5	TRBD2	CASTAGLAETQYF	TGTGCCAGCACCGCGGGACTAGCAGAGACCCAGTACTTC
once	TRBV7-9	18	TRBJ2-4	TRBD2	CASSPTSGGAAAKNIQYF	TGTGCCAGCAGCCCGACTAGCGGGGGTGCGGCGGCCAAAAACATTCAGTACTTC
-	TRBV6-1	15	TRBJ1-3	-	CASTVRGYSGNTIYF	TGTGCCAGCACCGTACGGGGGTACTCTGGAAACACCATATATTTT
-	TRBV9	15	TRBJ2-1	TRBD2	CASSVVPGGGNEQFF	TGTGCCAGCAGCGTAGTTCCGGGGGGTGGCAATGAGCAGTTCTTC
-	TRBV28	15	TRBJ1-1	TRBD1	CASSETGGGNTEAFF	TGTGCCAGCAGTGAAACAGGGGGCGGTAACACTGAAGCTTTCTTT
-	TRBV28	18	TRBJ1-3	TRBD1	CASSSYRGTAVSGNTIYF	TGTGCCAGCAGTTCCTACAGGGGGACAGCAGTCTCTGGAAACACCATATATTTT
-	TRBV6-5	12	TRBJ2-1	-	CATGRVGNEQFF	TGTGCCACGGGGAGAGTCGGAAATGAGCAGTTCTTC
once	TRBV5-1	15	TRBJ2-7	-	CASSSQTGSLGEQYF	TGCGCCAGCAGCTCCCAGACAGGTAGCTTGGGCGAGCAGTACTTC
few	TRBV4-1	16	TRBJ1-1	TRBD1	CASSHSRGQENTEAFF	TGCGCCAGCAGCCACAGCAGAGGACAGGAAAACACTGAAGCTTTCTTT
-	TRBV25-1	15	TRBJ2-1	TRBD1	CASSSRGHPSGEQFF	TGTGCCAGCAGTTCGAGGGGGCACCCATCCGGGGAGCAGTTCTTC
-	TRBV19	15	TRBJ2-5	TRBD1	CASSMGTGGGETQYF	TGTGCCAGTAGTATGGGGACAGGGGGGGGAGAGACCCAGTACTTC
once	TRBV27	15	TRBJ1-1	-	CASSLGIGQNTEAFF	TGTGCCAGCAGTTTAGGGATAGGACAGAACACTGAAGCTTTCTTT
-	TRBV6-5	14	TRBJ1-6	-	CASSYSTSGSPLHF	TGTGCCAGCAGTTACTCGACTTCCGGTTCACCCCTCCACTTT
-	TRBV4-3	14	TRBJ2-5	TRBD2	CASSQTLAGRTQYF	TGCGCCAGCAGCCAAACCCTAGCGGGTCGTACCCAGTACTTC
-	TRBV4-1	14	TRBJ2-3	TRBD2	CASKGTSETDTQYF	TGCGCCAGCAAGGGTACTAGCGAAACAGATACGCAGTATTTT